The next 18 T cell receptor beta chains were all read from a single sample in a study of control samples from healthy donors and cancer patients. This table comes from immunoSEQ multiplex PCR, and its TCRdb copy is limited to in-frame clones, with some not included. The sample carries some 120,000 clones, roughly 92% recorded once. What was sequenced was blood. The receptors shown here come from a woman aged 18-29 years in good health.

CDR3 bases: TGTGCCAGCTCACCAGAGGGCAGCTCTAATTCACCCCTCCACTTT. Translation: CASSPEGSSNSPLHF. The V and J genes are TRBV18 and TRBJ1-6; D is unclear. V was pared by 2 bases and J by 6 bases, with 11 bases between. The length of the CDR3 is 15 residues. Germline V gene lookup returns CDR1 KGHSH and CDR2 LQKENI. The full variable domain, completed using reference TRBV18 and TRBJ1-6, is NAGVMQNPRHLVRRRGQEARLRCSPMKGHSHVYWYRQLPEEGLKFMVYLQKENIIDESGMPKERFSAEFPKEGPSILRIQQVVRGDSAAYFCASSPEGSSNSPLHFGNGTRLTVT.

This chain connects TRBV6-6 to TRBJ1-3; possible D gene TRBD1, 5 bases. Germline CDR1 MNHNY, CDR2 SVGAGI (reference sequence). The length of the CDR3 is 15 residues. V lost 2 bases, J lost 7 bases, and 15 bases lay in between. CDR3 bases: TGTGCCAGCAGTTACGAGGCAGGGTTTAGCAACACCATATATTTT. Translated: CASSYEAGFSNTIYF.

This clone was observed once. The J gene is TRBJ2-1, the V gene TRBV5-1, with D unclear. In germline, CDR1 is SGHRS, CDR2 YFSETQ. The CDR3 sequence is 13 residues long. Trimming took off 0 bases at V and 8 bases at J, with 9 bases between the two ends. CDR3 in amino acids: CASSLAPNDEQFF. In nucleotides, the CDR3 is TGCGCCAGCAGCTTGGCGCCCAACGATGAGCAGTTCTTC.

The genes are TRBV19 and TRBJ1-1, with TRBD1 matching 8 bases. The trim removed 3 bases at V and 4 bases at J, leaving 4 bases unmatched. This CDR3 comprises 14 residues. Germline CDR1 reads LNHDA; CDR2 reads SQIVND (reference sequence). CDR3: CASSITGGGTEAFF. For the CDR3, the DNA is TGTGCCAGTAGTATCACAGGGGGTGGCACTGAAGCTTTCTTT.

The rearrangement uses TRBV21-1 and TRBJ1-1; no DNA check was done on the table's D call, TRBD1. TRBV21-1 is termed a pseudogene. The CDR3 contains 16 residues. CDR3 DNA sequence: TGTGCCAGCAGCAAATACCCGGGACAGGAGAACACTGAAGCTTTCTTT. Its translation: CASSKYPGQENTEAFF.

The chain carries TRBV28 and TRBJ1-2; 9 bases match TRBD1. V was pared by 5 bases and J by 0 bases, with 7 bases of the junction left unmatched. The CDR3 loop spans 16 amino acids. Germline CDR1 is MDHEN and CDR2 is SYDVKM. The CDR3 DNA reads as TGTGCCAGCAGTCCGCCGGGACAGGGCACTAACTATGGCTACACCTTC. It codes for CASSPPGQGTNYGYTF.

This chain joins TRBV21-1 and TRBJ2-5. TRBV21-1 represents a pseudogene. CDR3 length: 13 amino acids. The CDR3 nucleotides read TGTGCCAGCTGGCGGTACAGACAAGAGACCCAGTACTTC. Protein: CASWRYRQETQYF.

This clone showed up just once. CDR3 DNA: TGTGCCAGCAGCTTAGGGACAGTGGAATCAAACACCATATATTTT. Translating it yields CASSLGTVESNTIYF. V is TRBV7-2 and J is TRBJ1-3; tentative D call: TRBD1 (6 bases). The CDR3 is made up of 15 amino acids. Germline loops: CDR1 SGHTA, CDR2 FQGNSA. Trimming took 1 base from V and 6 from J, leaving 13 bases between them.

The rearrangement uses TRBV20-1 and TRBJ2-3, with D perhaps being TRBD1 or TRBD2 (5 bases each). Trimming removed 3 bases at V and 0 bases at J, with 13 bases between. This CDR3 comprises 15 residues. CDR1 is DFQATT, CDR2 SNEGSKA, per germline (reference sequence). The CDR3 spells CSASFRGVSTDTQYF. In nucleotides, the CDR3 is TGCAGTGCTAGTTTTAGGGGAGTTAGCACAGATACGCAGTATTTT.

The table lists this clone with a few counts. This sequence joins TRBV19 and TRBJ2-7; 8 bases are shared with TRBD2. The V gene end was trimmed by 6 bases and the J gene end by 3 bases; junction bases not matched to a gene: 7. Germline CDR1 and CDR2: LNHDA and SQIVND (reference sequence). This CDR3 has 14 amino acids. The CDR3 region is CASRKLADVYEQYF. The CDR3, as DNA: TGTGCCAGTAGAAAACTAGCGGATGTCTACGAGCAGTACTTC.

The J gene is TRBJ1-2, the V gene TRBV4-2, with 8 bases fitting TRBD1. V lost 3 bases and J lost 6; bases outside the gene matches: 9. This CDR3 has 15 amino acids. Germline-derived CDR1 and CDR2 are LGHNA and YNFKEQ. The CDR3 nucleotides read TGTGCCAGCAGCCAGGACGGACAGGGAGCCGATGGCTACACCTTC. Amino acid sequence: CASSQDGQGADGYTF.

The chain is built from TRBV5-1 and TRBJ1-1; D call uncertain. The CDR3 runs 12 residues. Germline V gene lookup returns CDR1 SGHRS and CDR2 YFSETQ. Trimming pared 5 bases from V and 5 bases from J, leaving 10 bases between. The CDR3 protein is CASRIGGTEAFF. CDR3 in DNA: TGCGCCAGCAGGATCGGTGGGACTGAAGCTTTCTTT.

The chain joins TRBV3-1 (or the pseudogene TRBV3-2) to TRBJ2-3; 8 bases are shared with TRBD2. The CDR3 spans 15 residues. Germline-derived CDR1 and CDR2 are LGHDT and YNNKEL (reference sequence). V was pared by 4 bases and J by 2 bases, with 5 bases of the junction left unmatched. CDR3 sequence reads: CASSLGLGHTDTQYF. CDR3 coding DNA: TGTGCCAGCAGCCTGGGACTAGGACACACAGATACGCAGTATTTT.

This clone is deemed medium-sized (0.01 to 0.1%). The V gene is TRBV7-8, the J gene TRBJ1-5; TRBD1 is a possible D gene (6 bases). Per germline, CDR1 SGHVS and CDR2 FQNEAQ. The CDR3 runs to 15 residues. The V and J ends lost 5 bases and 7 bases respectively, with 18 bases between them. CDR3 sequence (DNA): TGTGCCAGCAGCCCACGGGGGCCAGCGGGCCAGCCCCAGCATTTT. Translated: CASSPRGPAGQPQHF.

The gene calls are TRBV27 and TRBJ2-1; D is unclear. V was trimmed by 5 bases and J by 8 bases, leaving 19 bases between them. Germline CDR1 is MNHEY and CDR2 is SMNVEV (reference sequence). The CDR3 consists of 15 residues. The CDR3, as DNA: TGTGCCAGCAGTGGCCCCGGCGGTAGAGGCGATGAGCAGTTCTTC. Translated, it gives CASSGPGGRGDEQFF.

J is TRBJ2-7 and V is TRBV7-2; 9 bases line up with TRBD1. With 10 bases clipped from V and 3 bases from J, the junction kept 10 bases outside the gene matches. Germline loops: CDR1 SGHTA, CDR2 FQGNSA. The CDR3 is 14 amino acids. CDR3 in amino acids: CATMAGTGRYEQYF. DNA for the CDR3: TGTGCCACCATGGCTGGGACAGGGCGCTACGAGCAGTACTTC.

This chain uses TRBV13 with TRBJ2-2, with TRBD2 identical over 10 bases. V lost 2 bases and J lost 6; bases outside the gene matches: 6. CDR1 PRHDT and CDR2 FYEKMQ come from the germline V gene (reference sequence). The CDR3 totals 16 residues. CDR3 protein: CASSLRSGGASGELFF. The DNA for the CDR3 is TGTGCCAGCAGCTTAAGAAGCGGGGGGGCGTCCGGGGAGCTGTTTTTT.

V usage is TRBV9 and J usage is TRBJ2-3; 10 bases map to TRBD1. V lost 4 bases, J lost 6 bases, and 11 bases stayed unmatched. Germline V gene lookup returns CDR1 SGDLS and CDR2 YYNGEE. This CDR3 spans 16 amino acids. CDR3 coding DNA: TGTGCCAGCAGCCAAATTCCGGGACAGGGGTTCGATACGCAGTATTTT. It is translated as CASSQIPGQGFDTQYF.